A single sample is the source of the 6 T cell receptor beta chains below, sequenced in a study of CD8 T cells in ankylosing spondylitis. TCRdb fed the 5' RACE reads into MiXCR, producing one record per CDR3 protein. The profile covers roughly 180,000 distinct CDR3 sequences, with 13% appearing a single time and approximately 16% taken by the ten largest. The material sequenced was blood, either unsorted or a sorted T cell fraction (not recorded which). These receptors originate from a male donor with ankylosing spondylitis or in good health (not recorded which).

This clonotype occurred a few times. V usage is TRBV6-1 and J usage is TRBJ2-7; D gene uncertain. There are 13 residues in the CDR3. The germline CDR1 and CDR2 sequences are MNHNS and SASEGT. Trimming removed 6 bases at V and 0 bases at J, with 9 bases between. CDR3 coding DNA: TGTGCCAGCAGAGAGACATCCTCCTACGAGCAGTACTTC. Its translation: CASRETSSYEQYF.

The chain uses TRBV4-1 and TRBJ2-3; perhaps TRBD1 as D (6 bases). The germline V and J ends were trimmed by 4 bases and 0 bases, with 14 bases remaining between them. This CDR3 is built from 16 residues. Germline V gene sequence: CDR1 MGHRA, CDR2 YSYEKL. The CDR3 DNA reads as TGCGCCAGCAGCCCCGAGGGGGACGTTAGCACAGATACGCAGTATTTT. This encodes CASSPEGDVSTDTQYF.

This clonotype showed up just a few times. The chain joins TRBV4-2 to TRBJ2-7; tentatively, D is TRBD1 (5 bases). The germline V and J ends were trimmed by 3 bases and 7 bases, with 10 bases remaining between them. CDR3 size: 12 residues. Germline V CDR1 and CDR2: LGHNA, YNFKEQ. The CDR3 DNA follows: TGTGCCAGCAGCCACGGCCCAGGGGAGCAGTACTTC. Amino acid sequence: CASSHGPGEQYF.

This clonotype has a handful of counts. The chain has TRBV7-9 and TRBJ1-2; D might be TRBD1 (5 bases). The CDR3 length is 15 residues. Germline CDR1 and CDR2: SEHNR and FQNEAQ (reference sequence). V lost 0 bases to trimming and J lost 6 bases, with 14 bases between them. The CDR3 spells CASSLALREGDGYTF. CDR3 sequence (DNA): TGTGCCAGCAGCTTAGCGCTTCGGGAAGGGGATGGCTACACCTTC.

The chain links TRBV20-1 to TRBJ2-3, with 11 bases matching TRBD2. Germline V gives CDR1 DFQATT, CDR2 SNEGSKA (reference sequence). V shed 4 bases, J shed 2 bases, and the junction held 5 bases outside the gene matches. There are 15 residues in the CDR3. CDR3 sequence: CSAKGTSGHTDTQYF. The CDR3 DNA reads as TGCAGTGCTAAGGGGACTAGCGGCCACACAGATACGCAGTATTTT.

The chain couples TRBV7-9 to TRBJ2-7, with D possibly matching TRBD2 (6 bases). Germline V lookup: CDR1 SEHNR, CDR2 FQNEAQ (reference sequence). V shed 4 bases and J shed 0 bases, with 16 bases lying between them. There are 16 residues in the CDR3. Here the CDR3 DNA reads TGTGCCAGCAGCTCCTTTGGGGGGAGAATCTCCTACGAGCAGTACTTC. Protein sequence: CASSSFGGRISYEQYF.